This TCR beta chain was captured by sequencing in a study of blood T cell repertoires in COVID-19. V trimming: 1 base; J trimming: 5 bases; junction bases outside the gene matches: 4. In germline, CDR1 is SGHTA, CDR2 FQGNSA. The CDR3 loop spans 15 amino acids. Using immunoSEQ multiplex PCR, the repertoire was profiled, and TCRdb retains in-frame clones only, with some absent. The sample yields 130,000 to 150,000 clones, more than 70% seen once. The source is a human donor in a cohort sampled during active COVID-19. Sequences were obtained from peripheral blood. V is TRBV7-2 and J is TRBJ2-1; 8 nucleotides match TRBD2. In nucleotides, the CDR3 is TGTGCCAGCAGCTTAGAGGGACTAGACCACAATGAGCAGTTCTTC. Translated, it gives CASSLEGLDHNEQFF.